The 22 T cell receptor beta chains below were found in one sample sequenced in a study of OX40 agonist ivuxolimab in advanced cancers. Some clones are missing from TCRdb's copy, which holds only in-frame ones; the method was immunoSEQ multiplex PCR. The profile covers roughly 66,000 clones, with 82% appearing a single time and around 6.7% taken by the ten largest. Sequenced material: CD4+ or CD8+ T cells sorted from blood, taken in a trial of the OX40 agonist ivuxolimab. The origin of the receptors is an adult with an advanced solid tumor such as melanoma, head and neck, liver or kidney cancer.

The rearrangement uses TRBV28 and TRBJ2-4; 9 bases line up with TRBD2. Germline CDR1 MDHEN, CDR2 SYDVKM. V was pared by 2 bases and J by 7 bases, with 6 bases of the junction left unmatched. The CDR3 is 15 amino acids. This CDR3 is CASSLGGLARNIQYF. The CDR3 coding sequence is TGTGCCAGCAGTTTAGGAGGACTAGCGCGGAACATTCAGTACTTC.

The chain joins TRBV6-1 to TRBJ1-5; D may be TRBD1 (5 bases). Germline assignment: CDR1 MNHNS and CDR2 SASEGT. V lost 2 bases, J lost 0 bases, and 14 bases lay in between. The CDR3 runs 17 residues. The chain's CDR3 is CASSERGGPLSNQPQHF. CDR3 DNA: TGTGCCAGCAGTGAACGGGGCGGGCCCCTTAGCAATCAGCCCCAGCATTTT.

The V gene is TRBV10-2, the J gene TRBJ2-1; 13 positions match TRBD2. This CDR3 contains 15 residues. V lost 6 bases to trimming and J lost 6 bases; unmatched junction nucleotides: 5. Germline-derived CDR1 and CDR2 are WSHSY and SAAADI. The CDR3 DNA is TGCGCCAGCAGGGGGACTAGCGGGGTGTCCAATGAGCAGTTCTTC. Translation gives CASRGTSGVSNEQFF.

The rearrangement links TRBV5-1 to TRBJ1-1; 8 bases are a match to TRBD1. CDR1 and CDR2 (germline): SGHRS, YFSETQ. V trimming: 4 bases; J trimming: 1 base; junction bases outside the gene matches: 6. This CDR3 is 15 amino acids long. The CDR3 DNA follows: TGCGCCAGCAGCGCCTACGGGACAGGGAACACTGAAGCTTTCTTT. Translated: CASSAYGTGNTEAFF.

The chain has TRBV27 and TRBJ2-5; D could derive from TRBD1 or TRBD2 (5 bases each). The J call is in doubt because the DNA end fits TRBJ2-7 better. CDR1 and CDR2 from the germline V gene are MNHEY and SMNVEV (reference sequence). The CDR3 loop spans 15 amino acids. The CDR3 sequence: CASSSGTSDAYEQYF. The CDR3, as DNA: TGTGCCAGCAGTTCCGGGACCTCGGACGCCTACGAGCAGTACTTC.

The rearrangement joins TRBV5-1 to TRBJ2-7; TRBD2 agrees at 8 bases. The length of the CDR3 is 15 residues. In germline, CDR1 is SGHRS, CDR2 YFSETQ. The junction had 5 bases not matched to a gene; V was cut back by 1 base and J by 2 bases. CDR3 protein: CASSLTAGDTYEQYF. In nucleotides, the CDR3 is TGCGCCAGCAGCTTGACAGCGGGAGATACCTACGAGCAGTACTTC.

DNA of the CDR3: TGTGCCAGCAGCTTAGACAGGACAGGGGGCGCGTACACCTTC. It codes for CASSLDRTGGAYTF. The genes are TRBV7-2 and TRBJ1-2; TRBD1 aligns across 11 bases. The trim removed 1 base at V and 11 bases at J, leaving 6 bases unmatched. CDR1 and CDR2 from the germline V gene are SGHTA and FQGNSA. This CDR3 comprises 14 residues.

The rearrangement links TRBV29-1 to TRBJ2-7; 9 nucleotides match TRBD2. The CDR3 extends over 15 amino acids. The ends lost 4 bases at V and 6 bases at J; junction bases unmatched: 13. Looked up from germline, CDR1 is SQVTM and CDR2 is ANQGSEA. The CDR3 is CSVGGGGTPFGEQYF. The CDR3 DNA reads as TGCAGCGTTGGCGGGGGGGGGACACCTTTCGGCGAGCAGTACTTC.

V is TRBV2 and J is TRBJ1-4, with D maybe TRBD1 (6 bases). V dropped 0 bases and J dropped 8 bases, with 13 bases sitting between them. CDR3 length: 15 residues. Germline loops: CDR1 SNHLY, CDR2 FYNNEI. CDR3 sequence: CASSEAGGRGEKLFF. The DNA for the CDR3 is TGTGCCAGCAGTGAAGCAGGGGGGAGAGGAGAAAAACTGTTTTTT.

The gene calls are TRBV10-1 and TRBJ2-7; D not certain. CDR1 is WNHNN, CDR2 SYGVQD, per germline (reference sequence). The CDR3 sequence is 12 residues long. Trimming removed 6 bases at V and 5 bases at J, with 11 bases between. In nucleotides, the CDR3 is TGCGCCAGCAGCCATAGTGTAAACGAGCAGTACGTC. Translated: CASSHSVNEQYV.

The V call is TRBV28, the J call TRBJ2-1, with a tentative D call TRBD2 (6 bases). The CDR3 is 16 amino acids. V was pared by 4 bases and J by 1 base, with 14 bases between. CDR1 and CDR2 from the germline V gene are MDHEN and SYDVKM. The CDR3 here is CASSSLGGRSYNEQFF. For the CDR3, the DNA is TGTGCCAGCAGTTCCTTGGGTGGGAGGTCCTACAATGAGCAGTTCTTC.

In its sample, this clone was seen once. This sequence joins TRBV27 and TRBJ1-1; tentative D call: TRBD1 (5 bases). V gave up 0 bases and J gave up 4 bases, with 9 bases separating them. The CDR3 totals 14 residues. CDR1 is MNHEY, CDR2 SMNVEV, per germline (reference sequence). The chain's CDR3 is CASSLSGGITEAFF. The CDR3 DNA follows: TGTGCCAGCAGTTTATCTGGGGGTATCACTGAAGCTTTCTTT.

This clone occurred once. For the CDR3, the DNA is TGTGCCAGCAGTGAAAGCAAGTCCTCCGGGTTAGGGTATGGCTACACCTTC. Translation: CASSESKSSGLGYGYTF. The chain is built from TRBV2 and TRBJ1-2; D gene unclear. V dropped 2 bases and J dropped 5 bases, with 21 bases sitting between them. Looked up from germline, CDR1 is SNHLY and CDR2 is FYNNEI. The CDR3 length is 17 residues.

V is TRBV2 and J is TRBJ2-5, with TRBD1 matching 9 bases. Looked up from germline, CDR1 is SNHLY and CDR2 is FYNNEI. The trim removed 6 bases at V and 5 bases at J, leaving 10 bases unmatched. There are 15 residues in the CDR3. The CDR3 spells CASSTGTGFGETQYF. The CDR3 nucleotides read TGTGCCAGCAGCACCGGGACAGGGTTCGGGGAGACCCAGTACTTC.

The chain carries TRBV11-2 and TRBJ1-1; tentatively, D is TRBD1 (6 bases). The CDR3 consists of 13 residues. Germline V gene data show CDR1 as SGHAT and CDR2 as FQNNGV. V lost 3 bases and J lost 7, with 12 bases in between. CDR3 amino acids: CASSLLRQDEAFF. Written as DNA, the CDR3 is TGTGCCAGCAGCTTGTTACGACAGGATGAAGCTTTCTTT.

This clone came up once. The chain joins TRBV7-2 to TRBJ1-3; 9 nucleotides agree with TRBD1. The trim removed 2 bases at V and 2 bases at J, leaving 10 bases unmatched. Per germline, CDR1 SGHTA and CDR2 FQGNSA. CDR3 length: 18 amino acids. The CDR3 nucleotides read TGTGCCAGCAGCTTACGGTGGGGGACAGGGAAAGCTGGAAACACCATATATTTT. Its protein product is CASSLRWGTGKAGNTIYF. Supplemented by reference TRBV7-2 and TRBJ1-3, the full variable domain reads GAGVSQSPSNKVTEKGKDVELRCDPISGHTALYWYRQSLGQGLEFLIYFQGNSAPDKSGLPSDRFSAERTGGSVSTLTIQRTQQEDSAVYLCASSLRWGTGKAGNTIYFGEGSWLTVV.

V is TRBV9 and J is TRBJ1-2; the match to TRBD1 covers 8 bases. The CDR3 sequence is 14 residues long. With 2 bases clipped from V and 3 bases from J, the junction kept 3 bases outside the gene matches. Germline-derived CDR1 and CDR2 are SGDLS and YYNGEE. The CDR3: CASSVTGGDYGYTF. CDR3 coding DNA: TGTGCCAGCAGCGTTACAGGGGGGGACTATGGCTACACCTTC.

This clone was seen a single time. This sequence joins TRBV2 and TRBJ1-4; 10 bases are shared with TRBD1. Germline CDR1 and CDR2: SNHLY and FYNNEI. This CDR3 is built from 18 residues. After removal of 6 bases from V and 7 bases from J, the junction contained 17 bases not matched to a gene. CDR3 amino acids: CASSPLTGGTSDIEKLFF. CDR3 DNA: TGTGCCAGCAGCCCCTTGACAGGGGGCACTTCGGATATTGAAAAACTGTTTTTT.

Only one count was recorded for this clone. The chain links TRBV6-6 to TRBJ1-5; 9 bases agree with TRBD1. Germline V gene sequence: CDR1 MNHNY, CDR2 SVGAGI (reference sequence). Trimming took 6 bases from V and 5 from J; bases not matched to a gene: 2. The length of the CDR3 is 13 residues. The CDR3 DNA reads as TGTGCCAGCAGCTGGGACAGGGATCAGCCCCAGCATTTT. Protein: CASSWDRDQPQHF.

The rearrangement links TRBV7-6 to TRBJ2-2; D is perhaps TRBD1 (5 bases). This CDR3 is built from 16 residues. CDR1 and CDR2 from the germline V gene are SGHVS and FNYEAQ. V dropped 2 bases and J dropped 5 bases, with 15 bases sitting between them. The DNA for the CDR3 is TGTGCCAGCAGCTTAATGGTTCAGGGAAATACCGGGGAGCTGTTTTTT. Protein: CASSLMVQGNTGELFF.

This sequence joins TRBV2 and TRBJ2-4; the D call may be TRBD1 or TRBD2 (6 bases each). V lost 11 bases and J lost 6, with 26 bases in between. The germline V gene has CDR1 SNHLY and CDR2 FYNNEI. CDR3 length equals 16 residues. The CDR3 DNA follows: TGTGCCGGAAATTCTCAGGAGGGGGGACTTGGAAACATTCAGTACTTC. The encoded protein is CAGNSQEGGLGNIQYF.

The chain uses TRBV5-4 and TRBJ1-2; 7 bases agree with TRBD1. With V trimmed by 4 bases and J by 7 bases, 13 bases remained unmatched. This CDR3 region has 15 residues. Germline CDR1 reads SGHNT; CDR2 reads YYREEE (reference sequence). CDR3 nucleotides: TGTGCCAGCAGCCCAGGGACAGAACGACGGGGTGGCTACACCTTC. This codes for CASSPGTERRGGYTF.